This T cell receptor (beta chain) originates from a study of beta chain features in type 1 diabetes. Study overall: Patients were similar to healthy donors in age and gender (as well as in cell yields).

The V segment lost 2 bases and the J segment 7 bases; nucleotides outside the gene matches: 2. CDR3 length equals 12 residues. Germline lookup yields CDR1 MDHEN and CDR2 SYDVKM. Study-wide results and caveats: Patients with type 1 diabetes showed fewer VDJ junction insertions and more deletions. Moderate but significant shortening of TCRB CDR3s was recorded in all four CD4+ subsets from Type 1 diabetes patients. Since sequencing was performed on cDNA, cells with high TCR expression could be over-represented. PCR might favor shorter templates, equally in patients and controls.

Sequenced material consisted of expressed TCRB transcripts (all of the isolated RNA was reverse transcribed). Sequencing was performed with immunoSEQ multiplex PCR; in TCRdb, only in-frame clones are kept and a portion is missing. The sample has around 280,000 clones, approximately 15% seen once. As concerns this clone: Antigen unknown. This sample also contains other DNA sequences that code for the same CDR3.

Input material: naive CD4+ T cells from blood. The rearrangement uses TRBV28 and TRBJ2-7, with 7 bases lining up with TRBD2. The receptor's source is a young man with type 1 diabetes. CDR3 nucleotides: TGTGCCAGCAGTTTAACCGGGAGGGAGCAGTACTTC. Its translation: CASSLTGREQYF.